The rows below give T cell receptor beta chains drawn from one sample of a study of OX40 agonist ivuxolimab in advanced cancers. Produced via immunoSEQ multiplex PCR; TCRdb's table is partial and in-frame only. The sample includes more than 55,000 clones, about four fifths of them seen just once. Sequencing used CD4+ or CD8+ T cells sorted from blood, obtained in a trial of the OX40 agonist ivuxolimab. The receptors here all came from an adult with an advanced solid tumor such as melanoma, head and neck, liver or kidney cancer. Both conserved end residues are part of each CDR3. Each record gives: J gene, clone size, V gene, D gene, CDR3 protein, CDR3 DNA. The D gene is left open where the match is weak. The size field is filled for only some rows; it gives once, few, many or a size class.

TRBJ2-7 | - | TRBV28 | - | CASSVGGGNEQYF | TGTGCCAGCAGCGTTGGGGGGGGCAACGAGCAGTACTTC
TRBJ2-3 | - | TRBV5-6 | - | CASSTAAGYTQYF | TGTGCCAGCAGTACAGCGGCAGGATATACGCAGTATTTT
TRBJ1-2 | - | TRBV5-1 | - | CASSLNGGNRYGYTF | TGCGCCAGCAGCTTGAATGGGGGCAATAGGTATGGCTACACCTTC
TRBJ1-5 | - | TRBV28 | TRBD1 | CASSIGTVNQPQHF | TGTGCCAGCAGTATTGGGACAGTGAATCAGCCCCAGCATTTT
TRBJ2-5 | - | TRBV18 | - | CASSRGPIGQETQYF | TGTGCCAGCTCACGTGGACCGATCGGCCAAGAGACCCAGTACTTC
TRBJ2-3 | once | TRBV2 | - | CASSEMRLSTDTQYF | TGTGCCAGCAGTGAAATGAGACTTAGCACAGATACGCAGTATTTT
TRBJ2-2 | once | TRBV18 | - | CASSERRDTLTGELFF | TGTGCCAGCTCAGAGCGACGGGACACGTTAACCGGGGAGCTGTTTTTT
TRBJ2-7 | - | TRBV6-6 | - | CASSTPAGEQYF | TGTGCCAGCAGTACCCCGGCAGGCGAGCAGTACTTC
TRBJ2-7 | - | TRBV6-1 | TRBD2 | CASSEARGGRDEQYF | TGTGCCAGCAGTGAAGCGCGGGGGGGGCGCGACGAGCAGTACTTC
TRBJ1-5 | medium-sized | TRBV10-1 | - | CASSVGVGQPQHF | TGCGCCAGCAGTGTAGGGGTGGGTCAGCCCCAGCATTTT
TRBJ2-6 | - | TRBV28 | - | CASSLFSGANVLTF | TGTGCCAGCAGTTTATTCTCTGGGGCCAACGTCCTGACTTTC
TRBJ1-2 | - | TRBV2 | - | CASSEVGSRSYTF | TGTGCCAGCAGTGAAGTGGGAAGCCGAAGCTACACCTTC
TRBJ2-7 | - | TRBV28 | TRBD2 | CASSLFGFGGAGYFNEQYF | TGTGCCAGCAGTTTATTCGGATTTGGGGGAGCGGGATATTTCAACGAGCAGTACTTC
TRBJ2-3 | - | TRBV7-9 | - | CASSRDSGDTQYF | TGTGCCAGCAGCCGGGACTCTGGGGATACGCAGTATTTT
TRBJ2-1 | - | TRBV28 | - | CASSRDNEQFF | TGTGCCAGCAGTCGTGACAATGAGCAGTTCTTC
TRBJ2-5 | - | TRBV5-4 | TRBD2 | CASSSPGLAGKGSQYF | TGTGCCAGCAGCTCCCCAGGACTAGCGGGAAAAGGGTCCCAGTACTTC
TRBJ2-7 | - | TRBV5-4 | - | CASSLEGYEQYF | TGTGCCAGCAGCTTGGAAGGCTACGAGCAGTACTTC
TRBJ2-2 | - | TRBV19 | - | CASSIAGANTGELFF | TGTGCCAGTAGTATTGCAGGGGCCAACACCGGGGAGCTGTTTTTT
TRBJ1-2 | many | TRBV6-1 | - | CASSIYYGYTF | TGTGCCAGCAGCATTTACTATGGCTACACCTTC
TRBJ1-2 | - | TRBV5-6 | - | CASSLDRANYGYTF | TGTGCCAGCAGCTTGGACAGGGCGAACTATGGCTACACCTTC
TRBJ2-3 | few | TRBV30 | - | CAWSWGGGDTQYF | TGTGCCTGGAGTTGGGGGGGCGGAGATACGCAGTATTTT
TRBJ1-4 | once | TRBV6-1 | TRBD1 | CASSEMDRGEKLFF | TGTGCCAGCAGTGAAATGGACAGGGGTGAAAAACTGTTTTTT
TRBJ1-6 | - | TRBV10-2 | - | CASSESPGLDSPLHF | TGCGCCAGCAGTGAGTCCCCCGGGTTGGATTCACCCCTCCACTTT
TRBJ1-1 | once | TRBV19 | - | CASSMGRQGAEAFF | TGTGCCAGTAGTATGGGGAGGCAGGGAGCCGAAGCTTTCTTT
TRBJ2-7 | - | TRBV2 | TRBD1 | CASSGGQGSHEQYF | TGTGCCAGCAGTGGCGGACAGGGTAGTCACGAGCAGTACTTC
TRBJ2-1 | - | TRBV27 | - | CASSSSSRVTEQFF | TGTGCCAGCAGTTCCTCGAGCAGGGTGACAGAGCAGTTCTTC
TRBJ2-1 | - | TRBV2 | - | CASSEWGGGSSYNEQFF | TGTGCCAGCAGTGAATGGGGCGGGGGCAGCTCCTACAATGAGCAGTTCTTC
TRBJ2-7 | - | TRBV19 | - | CASSIRRTQGIYEQYF | TGTGCCAGTAGTATTCGCCGGACACAGGGAATTTACGAGCAGTACTTC
TRBJ2-3 | few | TRBV6-1 | - | CASSRDRDTQYF | TGTGCCAGCAGCCGAGACCGAGATACGCAGTATTTT
TRBJ2-7 | - | TRBV13 | TRBD2 | CASSTLAGPPPNYYEQYF | TGTGCCAGCAGCACCCTAGCGGGACCACCCCCTAACTACTACGAGCAGTACTTC
TRBJ1-6 | few | TRBV14 | - | CASSQGRVWSPLHF | TGTGCCAGCAGCCAAGGTCGGGTATGGTCACCCCTCCACTTT
TRBJ1-6 | once | TRBV5-1 | TRBD1 | CASSLDWTGNSPLHF | TGCGCCAGCAGCTTGGACTGGACAGGGAATTCACCCCTCCACTTT
TRBJ2-5 | - | TRBV6-1 | - | CASMTPPQETQYF | TGTGCCAGCATGACCCCGCCCCAAGAGACCCAGTACTTC
TRBJ2-5 | - | TRBV6-4 | TRBD2 | CASNEPYRMQAGELLETQYF | TGTGCCAGCAATGAGCCGTACCGGATGCAGGCGGGAGAGCTCTTGGAGACCCAGTACTTC
TRBJ2-7 | - | TRBV7-2 | - | CASSPSGGPYEQYF | TGTGCCAGCAGCCCGTCCGGGGGCCCGTACGAGCAGTACTTC
TRBJ2-7 | - | TRBV6-5 | - | CASRTEEGWYEQYF | TGTGCCAGCAGGACCGAGGAGGGCTGGTACGAGCAGTACTTC
TRBJ2-5 | once | TRBV9 | - | CASSDGGSQETQYF | TGTGCCAGCAGCGATGGGGGATCCCAAGAGACCCAGTACTTC
TRBJ2-7 | - | TRBV28 | - | CATSGQLYEQYF | TGTGCCACCTCGGGACAACTCTACGAGCAGTACTTC
TRBJ1-2 | - | TRBV2 | - | CASIWDPNDYGYTF | TGTGCCAGCATATGGGACCCGAACGACTATGGCTACACCTTC
TRBJ1-1 | few | TRBV11-2 | - | CASSLGGLNTEAFF | TGTGCCAGCAGCTTAGGAGGGTTAAACACTGAAGCTTTCTTT
TRBJ2-7 | - | TRBV28 | TRBD2 | CASSPPRGRDEQYF | TGTGCCAGCAGTCCCCCCCGAGGGAGGGACGAGCAGTACTTC
TRBJ1-6 | - | TRBV28 | - | CASSLGWGGNSPLHF | TGTGCCAGCAGTTTAGGATGGGGAGGCAATTCACCCCTCCACTTT
TRBJ2-1 | - | TRBV2 | TRBD2 | CASMRLAMDEQFF | TGTGCCAGCATGCGACTAGCGATGGATGAGCAGTTCTTC
TRBJ2-2 | few | TRBV5-1 | - | CASSPGHETNTGELFF | TGCGCCAGCAGCCCAGGACATGAAACGAACACCGGGGAGCTGTTTTTT
TRBJ2-1 | - | TRBV2 | TRBD2 | CASSELAVTGDEQFF | TGTGCCAGCAGTGAACTAGCGGTTACGGGTGATGAGCAGTTCTTC
TRBJ2-4 | - | TRBV6-1 | TRBD2 | CASRGGAGKNIQYF | TGTGCCAGCAGGGGAGGGGCGGGCAAAAACATTCAGTACTTC
TRBJ2-2 | - | TRBV5-1 | TRBD2 | CASSKVHQTSGRTGLYTGELFF | TGCGCCAGCAGCAAAGTGCACCAGACTAGCGGGAGGACCGGGTTGTACACCGGGGAGCTGTTTTTT
TRBJ1-6 | - | TRBV5-1 | - | CASCQGRGIGDSPLHF | TGCGCCAGCTGTCAGGGGAGGGGTATTGGTGATTCACCCCTCCACTTT